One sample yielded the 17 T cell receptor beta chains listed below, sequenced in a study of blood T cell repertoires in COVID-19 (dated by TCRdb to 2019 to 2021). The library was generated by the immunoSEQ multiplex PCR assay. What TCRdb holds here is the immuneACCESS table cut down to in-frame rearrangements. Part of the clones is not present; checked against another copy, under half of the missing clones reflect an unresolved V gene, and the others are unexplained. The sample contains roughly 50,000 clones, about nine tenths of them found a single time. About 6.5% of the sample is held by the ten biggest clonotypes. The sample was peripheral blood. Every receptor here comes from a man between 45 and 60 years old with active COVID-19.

CDR3 loop: CASSSNQKYGYTF. In DNA, the CDR3 is TGTGCCAGCAGCTCAAACCAGAAATATGGCTACACCTTC. The rearrangement links TRBV7-9 to TRBJ1-2; D unresolved. The CDR3 is made up of 13 amino acids. The V gene lost 4 bases and the J gene lost 5 bases, with 11 bases spanning the gap. Germline V gene sequence: CDR1 SEHNR, CDR2 FQNEAQ (reference sequence).

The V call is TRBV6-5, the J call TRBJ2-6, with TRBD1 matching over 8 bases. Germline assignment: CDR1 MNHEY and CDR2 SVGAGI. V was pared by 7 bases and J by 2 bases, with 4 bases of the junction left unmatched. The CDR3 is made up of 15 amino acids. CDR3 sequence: CASTLDRAGANVLTF. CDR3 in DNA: TGTGCCAGCACTTTGGACAGGGCTGGGGCCAACGTCCTGACTTTC.

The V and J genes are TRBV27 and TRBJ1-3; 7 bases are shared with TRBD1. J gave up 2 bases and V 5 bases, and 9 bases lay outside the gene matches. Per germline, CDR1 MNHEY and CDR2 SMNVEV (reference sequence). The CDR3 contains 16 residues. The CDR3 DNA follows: TGTGCCAGCAGTCTCCGCGGGACAGCCGCTGGAAACACCATATATTTT. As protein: CASSLRGTAAGNTIYF.

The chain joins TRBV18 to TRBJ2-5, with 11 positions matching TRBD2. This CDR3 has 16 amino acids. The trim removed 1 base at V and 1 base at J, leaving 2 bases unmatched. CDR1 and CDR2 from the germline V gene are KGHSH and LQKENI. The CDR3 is CASSPLLAGGQETQYF. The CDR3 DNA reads TGTGCCAGCTCACCACTTCTAGCGGGAGGCCAAGAGACCCAGTACTTC.

The CDR3 spells CASSYTAGTNEQYF. The CDR3 bases are TGTGCCAGCAGTTACACCGCAGGGACAAACGAGCAGTACTTC. The chain carries TRBV6-2 or TRBV6-3 and TRBJ2-7; a possible D gene is TRBD1 (6 bases). Per the germline V gene, CDR1 is MNHEY and CDR2 is SVGEGT. Between the trimmed V and J ends, which lost 2 bases and 5 bases, there was a span of 13 bases. The CDR3 covers 14 residues.

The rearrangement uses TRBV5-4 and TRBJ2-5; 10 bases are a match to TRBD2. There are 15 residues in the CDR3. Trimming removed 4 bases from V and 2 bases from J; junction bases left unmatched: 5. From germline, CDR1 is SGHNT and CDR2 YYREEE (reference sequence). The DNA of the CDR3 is TGTGCCAGCAGCAGCAGCGGGGGGGCACAAGAGACCCAGTACTTC. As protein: CASSSSGGAQETQYF.

This CDR3 reads CASSYGQGADEQYF. Here the CDR3 DNA reads TGTGCCAGCAGCTATGGACAGGGGGCCGACGAGCAGTACTTC. V usage is TRBV7-8 and J usage is TRBJ2-7, with TRBD1 matching over 11 bases. V gave up 4 bases and J gave up 5 bases; unmatched junction bases: 4. Per germline, CDR1 SGHVS and CDR2 FQNEAQ. The CDR3 length is 14 residues.

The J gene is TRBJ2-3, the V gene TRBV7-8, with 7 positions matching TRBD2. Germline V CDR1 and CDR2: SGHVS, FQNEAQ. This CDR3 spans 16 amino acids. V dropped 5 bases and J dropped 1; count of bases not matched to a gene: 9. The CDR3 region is CASSPRGRDGTDTQYF. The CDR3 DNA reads TGTGCCAGCAGCCCCCGTGGGAGGGACGGCACAGATACGCAGTATTTT.

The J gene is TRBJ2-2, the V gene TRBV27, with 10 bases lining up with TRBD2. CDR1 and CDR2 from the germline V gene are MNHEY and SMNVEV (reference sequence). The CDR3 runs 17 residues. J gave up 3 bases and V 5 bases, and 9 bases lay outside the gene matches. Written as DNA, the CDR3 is TGTGCCAGCAGTAAGAATAGCGGGAGGTTGGACACCGGGGAGCTGTTTTTT. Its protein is CASSKNSGRLDTGELFF.

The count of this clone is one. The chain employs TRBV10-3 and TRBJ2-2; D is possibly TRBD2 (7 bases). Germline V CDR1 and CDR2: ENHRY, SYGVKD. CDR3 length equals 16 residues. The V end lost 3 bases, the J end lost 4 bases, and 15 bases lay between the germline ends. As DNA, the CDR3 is TGTGCCATCAGTGACCCGGGGGGCTCCCCCACCGGGGAGCTGTTTTTT. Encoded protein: CAISDPGGSPTGELFF.

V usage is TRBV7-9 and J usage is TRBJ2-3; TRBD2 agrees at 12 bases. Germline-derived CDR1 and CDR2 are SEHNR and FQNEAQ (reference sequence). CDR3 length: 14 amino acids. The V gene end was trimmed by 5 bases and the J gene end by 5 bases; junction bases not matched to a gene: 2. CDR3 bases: TGTGCCAGCAGCCGGACTAGCGGGAAAGATACGCAGTATTTT. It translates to CASSRTSGKDTQYF.

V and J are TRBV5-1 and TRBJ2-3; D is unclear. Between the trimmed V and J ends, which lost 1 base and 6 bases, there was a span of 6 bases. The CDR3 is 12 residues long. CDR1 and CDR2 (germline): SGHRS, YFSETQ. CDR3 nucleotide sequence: TGCGCCAGCAGCTTGCGACTCGATACGCAGTATTTT. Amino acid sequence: CASSLRLDTQYF.

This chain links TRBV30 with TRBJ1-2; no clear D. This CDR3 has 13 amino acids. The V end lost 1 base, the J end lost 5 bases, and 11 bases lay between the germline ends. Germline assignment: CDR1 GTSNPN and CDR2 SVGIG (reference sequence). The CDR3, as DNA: TGTGCCTGGAGTGCTGGTCTGAGTTATGGCTACACCTTC. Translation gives CAWSAGLSYGYTF.

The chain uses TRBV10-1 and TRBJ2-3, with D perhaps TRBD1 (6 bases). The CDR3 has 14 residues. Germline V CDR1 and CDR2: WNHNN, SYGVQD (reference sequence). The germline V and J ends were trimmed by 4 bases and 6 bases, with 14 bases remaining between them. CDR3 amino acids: CASSVDRPGDTQYF. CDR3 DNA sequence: TGCGCCAGCAGTGTGGACAGACCCGGGGATACGCAGTATTTT.

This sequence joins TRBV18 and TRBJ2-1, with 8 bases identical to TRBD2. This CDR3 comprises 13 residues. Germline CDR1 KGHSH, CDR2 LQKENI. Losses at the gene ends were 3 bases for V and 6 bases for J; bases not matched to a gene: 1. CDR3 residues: CASSPAGGNEQFF. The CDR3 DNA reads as TGTGCCAGCTCACCGGCGGGGGGCAATGAGCAGTTCTTC.

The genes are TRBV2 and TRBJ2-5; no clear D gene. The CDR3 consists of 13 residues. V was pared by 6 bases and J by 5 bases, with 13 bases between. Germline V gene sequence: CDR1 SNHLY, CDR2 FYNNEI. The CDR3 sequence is CASRELPRETQYF. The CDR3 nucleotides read TGTGCCAGCAGGGAGCTTCCGCGGGAGACCCAGTACTTC.

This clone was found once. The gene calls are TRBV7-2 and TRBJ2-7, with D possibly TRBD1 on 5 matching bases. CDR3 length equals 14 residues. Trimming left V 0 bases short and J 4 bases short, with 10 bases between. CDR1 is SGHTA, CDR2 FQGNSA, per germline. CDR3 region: CASSLAGTGYEQYF. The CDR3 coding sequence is TGTGCCAGCAGCTTAGCTGGTACAGGATACGAGCAGTACTTC.